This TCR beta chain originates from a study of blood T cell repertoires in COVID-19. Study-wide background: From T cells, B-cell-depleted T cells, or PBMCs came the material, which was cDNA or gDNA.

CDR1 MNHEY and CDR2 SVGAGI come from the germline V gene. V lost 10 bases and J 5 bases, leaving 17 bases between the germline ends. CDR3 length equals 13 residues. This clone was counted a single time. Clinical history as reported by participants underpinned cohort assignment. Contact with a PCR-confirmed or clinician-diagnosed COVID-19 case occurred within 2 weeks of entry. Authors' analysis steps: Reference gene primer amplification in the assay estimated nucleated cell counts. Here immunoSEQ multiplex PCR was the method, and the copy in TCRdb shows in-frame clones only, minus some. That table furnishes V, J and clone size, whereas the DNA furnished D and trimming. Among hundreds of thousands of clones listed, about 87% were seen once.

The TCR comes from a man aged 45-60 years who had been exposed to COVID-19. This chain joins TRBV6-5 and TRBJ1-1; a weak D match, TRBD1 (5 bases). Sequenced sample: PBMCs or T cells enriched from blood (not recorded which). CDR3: CATRDVTRTEAFF. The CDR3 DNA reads TGTGCCACCAGGGACGTCACTAGGACTGAAGCTTTCTTT.